The entry below gives a single TCR beta chain sequence along with its context. This clone's antigen is unknown. Base quality data are lacking; no much larger clone is found one base away. This sample was included in a study of T cell repertoires in cytomegalovirus infection (dated by TCRdb to the late 2010s). Regarding the study in general: Recently identified HLA-C-restricted CMV epitopes, whose presentation resists viral immunomodulation, were targeted by peptide stimulations together with well-studied HLA-B-restricted epitopes. Donor HLA type was relevant to the analysis, because carriage of CMV infection together with the matching HLA type was indicated by public TCR beta signatures. General study outcomes and caveats: The ex vivo response was dominated by HLA-C-restricted CMV-specific TCR beta clonotypes, which also provided the single most frequent clonotype in two of eight donors. In both this cohort and an independent cohort of 350 or so donors, the cumulative frequency of public TCR beta family members distinguished carriers of CMV infection plus the relevant HLA type.

Data came from an Illumina HiSeq 1500. Through fastp at Q25 and MiXCR, TCRdb rebuilt clones from the public reads, retaining in-frame beta chains. Rows matching on CDR3 protein sequence are summarized as one entry with the most common DNA and genes. This sample gives roughly 990,000 distinct CDR3 sequences in total; around 32% of them show up just once. The ten largest clones capture about an eighth of the sample. Including the terminal cysteine and phenylalanine, the CDR3 comprises 17 residues. Only CDR3 DNA remains: 51 bases, in frame from the first base. CDR1 SEHNR and CDR2 FQNEAQ are derived from the germline V gene (reference sequence). V is cut back by 2 bases and J by 3 bases, with 12 bases in the junction unmatched. Explained via the paper, the treatment or condition label denotes: in vitro stimulation with specific CMV peptide epitopes to enrich CMV-specific T cells.

This TCR was recovered from a human donor in good health (CMV status not recorded). Some clones in this sample may be carry-over from other donors' samples. The sample in question was cultured CD8+ T cells from PBMCs, obtained from culture after CMV antigen stimulation. Recombination connected TRBV7-9 to TRBJ1-1; TRBD1 agrees with 7 junctional bases. Here the CDR3 is given as CASSLRGVTGSYTEAFF. The DNA reads as follows: TGTGCCAGCAGCTTAAGGGGAGTGACAGGGAGCTACACTGAAGCTTTCTTT.